Below are 31 T cell receptor beta chains sequenced from a single sample in a study of response to subunit inactivated influenza vaccine. MiXCR was run by TCRdb on the RT-PCR reads, yielding one entry per CDR3 protein. The sample contains about 480,000 distinct CDR3 sequences, 25% of which appear only once. The sample in question was CD4+ T cells sorted from PBMCs, obtained 4 to 6 days after vaccination. These receptors came from a man between 50 and 59 years old who received an inactivated influenza vaccine.

This clonotype was seen more than once but under ten times. V gene TRBV5-6 combines with J gene TRBJ2-1; 7 nucleotides match TRBD1. This CDR3 has 15 residues. The V gene end was trimmed by 2 bases and the J gene end by 4 bases; junction bases not matched to a gene: 6. The germline gives CDR1 SGHDT, CDR2 YYEEEE. CDR3 nucleotides: TGTGCCAGCAGCTTCAGACAGGGAAGATACAATGAGCAGTTCTTC. Its translation is CASSFRQGRYNEQFF. Supplemented by reference TRBV5-6 and TRBJ2-1, the full variable domain reads DAGVTQSPTHLIKTRGQQVTLRCSPKSGHDTVSWYQQALGQGPQFIFQYYEEEERQRGNFPDRFSGHQFPNYSSELNVNALLLGDSALYLCASSFRQGRYNEQFFGPGTRLTVL.

This clonotype was detected ten times or more. V and J are TRBV12-3 or TRBV12-4 and TRBJ2-2; unclear D gene. The CDR3 has 15 residues. V lost 2 bases and J lost 6, with 13 bases in between. The CDR3 here is CASSLSALHAGELFF. CDR3 coding DNA: TGTGCCAGCAGTTTATCCGCTCTACACGCCGGGGAGCTGTTTTTT.

The table lists this clonotype with a few counts. V usage is TRBV29-1 and J usage is TRBJ2-1; 8 nucleotides line up with TRBD2. There are 13 residues in the CDR3. Germline trimming cut 6 bases from V and 8 bases from J; bases unmatched to any gene: 9. Germline V gene data show CDR1 as SQVTM and CDR2 as ANQGSEA. The DNA of the CDR3 is TGCAGCGTCTCAGCGGGAGTGATCCATGAGCAGTTCTTC. Its translation: CSVSAGVIHEQFF.

The chain combines TRBV5-1 with TRBJ1-2; D unclear. The CDR3 is 15 amino acids. Between the trimmed V and J ends, which lost 0 bases and 0 bases, there was a span of 9 bases. Germline CDR1 is SGHRS and CDR2 is YFSETQ. The CDR3 sequence is CASSLGSSANYGYTF. The CDR3 DNA follows: TGCGCCAGCAGCTTGGGCAGCTCAGCTAACTATGGCTACACCTTC.

The chain uses TRBV20-1 and TRBJ2-2; a weak D match, TRBD2 (6 bases). The CDR3 covers 16 residues. CDR1 DFQATT and CDR2 SNEGSKA come from the germline V gene (reference sequence). Trimming pared 0 bases from V and 0 bases from J, leaving 11 bases between. CDR3 residues: CSARDPSATNTGELFF. The CDR3 nucleotides read TGCAGTGCTAGAGATCCTAGCGCCACGAACACCGGGGAGCTGTTTTTT.

This rearrangement joins TRBV7-9 to TRBJ1-1, with D perhaps matching TRBD1 (5 bases). This CDR3 comprises 14 residues. CDR1 is SEHNR and CDR2 is FQNEAQ in the germline V gene (reference sequence). Trimming removed 5 bases at V and 1 base at J, with 11 bases between. This CDR3 is CASSRNTGNTEAFF. The CDR3 DNA reads TGTGCCAGCAGCAGAAACACAGGGAACACTGAAGCTTTCTTT.

V usage is TRBV20-1 and J usage is TRBJ2-5, with a tentative D call TRBD1 (6 bases). The germline gives CDR1 DFQATT, CDR2 SNEGSKA (reference sequence). Trimming took off 4 bases at V and 7 bases at J, with 16 bases between the two ends. CDR3 length equals 13 residues. The CDR3 DNA reads as TGCAGTGCTAAACAGGGCTGGAAGGTGACCCAGTACTTC. The encoded protein is CSAKQGWKVTQYF.

The V call is TRBV6-1, the J call TRBJ2-1, with TRBD1 identical over 10 bases. After removal of 7 bases from V and 4 bases from J, the junction contained 7 bases not matched to a gene. CDR1 MNHNS and CDR2 SASEGT come from the germline V gene. CDR3 length: 15 residues. CDR3 coding DNA: TGTGCCAGCACCGACCCGGGACAGGGGTACAATGAGCAGTTCTTC. Amino acids: CASTDPGQGYNEQFF.

The V gene is TRBV5-5, the J gene TRBJ2-2; maybe TRBD1 (6 bases). The CDR3 runs to 16 residues. The germline V and J ends were trimmed by 1 base and 2 bases, with 12 bases remaining between them. The germline V gene encodes CDR1 SGHKS and CDR2 YYEKEE (reference sequence). CDR3 DNA: TGTGCCAGCAGCTTGTTAGGGGGTGAAAACACCGGGGAGCTGTTTTTT. Translating it yields CASSLLGGENTGELFF.

This chain connects TRBV7-9 to TRBJ1-1, with D possibly matching TRBD1 (6 bases). Trimming pared 5 bases from V and 0 bases from J, leaving 13 bases between. CDR1 is SEHNR, CDR2 FQNEAQ, per germline (reference sequence). CDR3 length: 15 amino acids. This CDR3 reads CASSRTGTLNTEAFF. The CDR3 DNA reads as TGTGCCAGCAGCCGAACAGGGACATTGAACACTGAAGCTTTCTTT. Using reference TRBV7-9 and TRBJ1-1 for the parts outside the CDR3, the full variable domain is DTGVSQNPRHKITKRGQNVTFRCDPISEHNRLYWYRQTLGQGPEFLTYFQNEAQLEKSRLLSDRFSAERPKGSFSTLEIQRTEQGDSAMYLCASSRTGTLNTEAFFGQGTRLTVV.

This clonotype was counted between two and nine times. The chain uses TRBV20-1 and TRBJ2-7; TRBD1 might be the D (7 bases). V shed 8 bases and J shed 4 bases, with 15 bases lying between them. The CDR3 totals 12 residues. Per germline, CDR1 DFQATT and CDR2 SNEGSKA (reference sequence). Here the CDR3 DNA reads TGCAGTTTTCAGGGGGACTTGTACGAGCAGTACTTC. Its translation is CSFQGDLYEQYF.

The chain has TRBV29-1 and TRBJ2-6; tentatively, D is TRBD1 (5 bases). Germline CDR1 is SQVTM and CDR2 is ANQGSEA. V was cut by 6 bases and J by 3 bases, with 12 bases left in between. This CDR3 is 14 amino acids long. The CDR3 region is CSVGQGGGANVLTF. The DNA for the CDR3 is TGCAGCGTCGGCCAGGGTGGTGGGGCCAACGTCCTGACTTTC.

The V gene is TRBV6-9, the J gene TRBJ2-7, with 9 bases aligning to TRBD2. V dropped 0 bases and J dropped 3; count of bases not matched to a gene: 12. From germline, CDR1 is MNHGY and CDR2 SVAAGI. This CDR3 spans 18 amino acids. The CDR3 DNA is TGTGCCAGCAGTTATTCTCCGCGGGAGGGCTTAGGACGCTACGAGCAGTACTTC. Translation gives CASSYSPREGLGRYEQYF.

In this sample, this clonotype turned up a few times. This chain connects TRBV18 to TRBJ2-1, with 11 bases identical to TRBD2. Germline V gene sequence: CDR1 KGHSH, CDR2 LQKENI. The junction had 5 bases not matched to a gene; V was cut back by 3 bases and J by 4 bases. The CDR3 has 16 residues. CDR3 amino acids: CASSPSLAGAYNEQFF. In nucleotides, the CDR3 is TGTGCCAGCTCACCCTCACTAGCGGGAGCTTACAATGAGCAGTTCTTC.

The chain couples TRBV5-1 to TRBJ2-1; 9 nucleotides line up with TRBD2. The CDR3 spans 17 residues. CDR1 is SGHRS and CDR2 is YFSETQ in the germline V gene. Trimming cost V 0 bases and J 4 bases; bases outside gene matches: 8. CDR3 in DNA: TGCGCCAGCAGCTTGGTGGCTAGCGGGAACCGATACAATGAGCAGTTCTTC. As protein: CASSLVASGNRYNEQFF.

J is TRBJ2-1 and V is TRBV24-1; 15 bases fit TRBD2. There are 16 residues in the CDR3. Per the germline V gene, CDR1 is KGHDR and CDR2 is SFDVKD. V dropped 0 bases and J dropped 7; count of bases not matched to a gene: 0. CDR3 loop: CATSDLGTSGRNEQFF. The CDR3 DNA is TGTGCCACCAGTGATTTGGGGACTAGCGGGAGGAATGAGCAGTTCTTC.

In its sample, this clonotype was seen many times. Sequence at one end of the junction differs from germline and may be a read error. The chain joins TRBV5-1 to TRBJ2-1; D uncertain. This CDR3 has 14 residues. From germline, CDR1 is SGHRS and CDR2 YFSETQ. CDR3 region: CASSLRTGYNEQFF. The CDR3 bases are TGTGCCAGCAGCCTGAGGACGGGCTACAATGAGCAGTTCTTC.

The rearrangement uses TRBV2 and TRBJ1-6; TRBD1 matches 8 bases. The CDR3 runs 12 residues. Trimming at V came to 6 bases and at J to 13 bases, leaving 5 bases not matched to a gene. Looked up from germline, CDR1 is SNHLY and CDR2 is FYNNEI. The CDR3 region has the DNA TGTGCCAGCAGGGGACAGGCCGAGCCCCTCCACTTT. Protein sequence: CASRGQAEPLHF.

This chain connects TRBV5-1 to TRBJ2-1; TRBD1 might be the D (6 bases). The CDR3 has 15 residues. Germline CDR1 is SGHRS and CDR2 is YFSETQ. V was pared by 4 bases and J by 0 bases, with 11 bases between. The CDR3 nucleotides read TGCGCCAGCAGCACAGGGTCGAGCTCCTACAATGAGCAGTTCTTC. It yields the protein CASSTGSSSYNEQFF.

This clonotype was seen only a few times. V and J are TRBV20-1 and TRBJ2-1; 9 bases line up with TRBD2. Looked up from germline, CDR1 is DFQATT and CDR2 is SNEGSKA (reference sequence). J gave up 4 bases and V 3 bases, and 13 bases lay outside the gene matches. The CDR3 totals 17 residues. CDR3 sequence: CSARMTGGRASYNEQFF. The CDR3 DNA follows: TGCAGTGCTAGGATGACTGGCGGGAGGGCTTCTTACAATGAGCAGTTCTTC.

This chain connects TRBV7-9 to TRBJ2-2, with D perhaps given as TRBD1 or TRBD2 (6 bases each). CDR3 length equals 17 residues. The V end was cut by 3 bases, the J end by 3 bases, with 17 bases between. From germline, CDR1 is SEHNR and CDR2 FQNEAQ (reference sequence). CDR3 amino acids: CASSLIGGSRYTGELFF. Here the CDR3 DNA reads TGTGCCAGCAGCTTGATCGGGGGCAGCCGGTACACCGGGGAGCTGTTTTTT.

The genes are TRBV20-1 and TRBJ2-3; 7 nucleotides line up with TRBD2. After removal of 6 bases from V and 8 bases from J, the junction contained 5 bases not matched to a gene. The germline V gene encodes CDR1 DFQATT and CDR2 SNEGSKA (reference sequence). The CDR3 runs 11 residues. CDR3 sequence: CSAGLGRTQYF. CDR3 bases: TGCAGTGCCGGACTAGGTCGTACGCAGTATTTT.

This chain links TRBV4-1 with TRBJ2-5; no clear D. The length of the CDR3 is 15 residues. V lost 0 bases to trimming and J lost 5 bases, with 13 bases between them. Germline V CDR1 and CDR2: MGHRA, YSYEKL. This chain's CDR3 is CASSQDGLERETQYF. The CDR3 region has the DNA TGCGCCAGCAGCCAAGATGGGCTAGAAAGGGAGACCCAGTACTTC.

This clonotype was recorded a few times. The chain employs TRBV6-1 and TRBJ2-7, with 11 bases that match TRBD1. Trimming cost V 6 bases and J 2 bases; bases outside gene matches: 6. The CDR3 consists of 15 residues. Germline loops: CDR1 MNHNS, CDR2 SASEGT. Here the CDR3 DNA reads TGTGCCAGCAGACTGGGACAGGGGGTTCCCTACGAGCAGTACTTC. Protein product: CASRLGQGVPYEQYF.

As to this clonotype: This is likely a read error, given that the CDR3 carries no conserved phenylalanine or tryptophan at its end. V is TRBV6-5 and J is TRBJ1-1; no firm D call. Trimming left V 4 bases short and J 1 base short, with 10 bases between. The CDR3 contains 14 residues. From germline, CDR1 is MNHEY and CDR2 SVGAGI. CDR3 region: CASSSFGENTEAFC. DNA for the CDR3: TGTGCCAGCAGTTCTTTCGGAGAGAACACTGAAGCTTTCTGT.

The J gene is TRBJ2-5, the V gene TRBV5-1; TRBD1 is a possible D gene (6 bases). The V gene's germline CDR1 is SGHRS and CDR2 YFSETQ. This CDR3 has 15 residues. The germline V and J ends were trimmed by 1 base and 5 bases, with 15 bases remaining between them. In DNA form, the CDR3 reads TGCGCCAGCAGCTTGCAGGGTGCAACAGGGGAGACCCAGTACTTC. This gives the protein CASSLQGATGETQYF.

The genes are TRBV5-1 and TRBJ1-4; a weak D match, TRBD1 (5 bases). The ends were cut back, 0 bases at V and 7 bases at J, with 10 bases in the middle. The germline gives CDR1 SGHRS, CDR2 YFSETQ. The CDR3 has 14 residues. The CDR3 nucleotides read TGCGCCAGCAGCTTGGAGGGGCGGTCTGAAAAACTGTTTTTT. Translation: CASSLEGRSEKLFF.

The chain has TRBV20-1 and TRBJ2-1, with 7 bases that match TRBD1. This CDR3 spans 15 amino acids. V gave up 3 bases and J gave up 2 bases; unmatched junction bases: 7. The germline CDR1 and CDR2 sequences are DFQATT and SNEGSKA (reference sequence). The CDR3 loop is CSASQDRATYNEQFF. CDR3 bases: TGCAGTGCTAGCCAAGACAGGGCTACCTACAATGAGCAGTTCTTC.

The table lists this clonotype with a few counts. This chain connects TRBV20-1 to TRBJ2-7; D gene uncertain. The CDR3 length is 12 residues. Germline loops: CDR1 DFQATT, CDR2 SNEGSKA (reference sequence). V was trimmed by 1 base and J by 6 bases, leaving 10 bases between them. The CDR3 here is CSARVRAAEQYF. DNA for the CDR3: TGCAGTGCTAGAGTAAGGGCGGCCGAGCAGTACTTC.

The CDR3 nucleotides are TGTGCCAGCAGTTTCGGGGGTTATAGCAATCAGCCCCAGCATTTT. This translates into CASSFGGYSNQPQHF. The V gene is TRBV12-3 or TRBV12-4, the J gene TRBJ1-5; a possible D gene is TRBD1 (5 bases). V lost 3 bases to trimming and J lost 0 bases, with 9 bases between them. This CDR3 has 15 amino acids.

This clonotype was recorded once. The V call is TRBV7-9, the J call TRBJ1-1; TRBD1 agrees at 7 bases. This CDR3 region has 15 residues. Losses at the gene ends were 5 bases for V and 1 base for J; bases not matched to a gene: 7. Germline V lookup: CDR1 SEHNR, CDR2 FQNEAQ (reference sequence). CDR3 in DNA: TGTGCCAGCAGCCCTTTGACAGGGACGAACACTGAAGCTTTCTTT. Encoded protein: CASSPLTGTNTEAFF.